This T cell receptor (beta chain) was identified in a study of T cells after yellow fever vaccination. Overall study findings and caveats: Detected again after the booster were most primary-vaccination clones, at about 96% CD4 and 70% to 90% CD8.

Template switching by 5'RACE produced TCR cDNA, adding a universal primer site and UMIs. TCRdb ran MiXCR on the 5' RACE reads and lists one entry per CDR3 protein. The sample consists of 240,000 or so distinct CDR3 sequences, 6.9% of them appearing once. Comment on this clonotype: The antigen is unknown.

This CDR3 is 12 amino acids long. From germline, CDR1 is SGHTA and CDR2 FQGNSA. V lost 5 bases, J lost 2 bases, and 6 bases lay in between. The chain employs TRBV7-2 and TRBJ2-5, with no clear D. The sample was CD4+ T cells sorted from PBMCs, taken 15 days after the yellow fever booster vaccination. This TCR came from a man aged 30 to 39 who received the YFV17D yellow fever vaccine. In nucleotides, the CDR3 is TGTGCCAGCAGCCCTTTTCAAGAGACCCAGTACTTC. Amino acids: CASSPFQETQYF.